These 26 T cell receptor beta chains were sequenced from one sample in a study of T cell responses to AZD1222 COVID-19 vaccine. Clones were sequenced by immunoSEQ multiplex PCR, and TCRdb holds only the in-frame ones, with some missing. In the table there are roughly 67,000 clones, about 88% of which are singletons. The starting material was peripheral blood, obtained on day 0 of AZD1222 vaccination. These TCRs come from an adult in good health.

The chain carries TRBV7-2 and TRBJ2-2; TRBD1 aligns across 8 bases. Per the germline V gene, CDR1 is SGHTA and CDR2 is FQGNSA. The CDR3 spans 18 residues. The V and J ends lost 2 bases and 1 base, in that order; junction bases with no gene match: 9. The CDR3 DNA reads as TGTGCCAGCAGCTTATTGATAAAGGGACAGGTGAACACCGGGGAGCTGTTTTTT. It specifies CASSLLIKGQVNTGELFF.

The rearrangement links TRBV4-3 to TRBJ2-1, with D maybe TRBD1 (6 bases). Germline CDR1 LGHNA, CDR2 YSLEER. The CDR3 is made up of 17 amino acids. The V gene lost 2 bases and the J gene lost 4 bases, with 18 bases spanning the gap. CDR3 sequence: CASSQSSRGTLYNEQFF. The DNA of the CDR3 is TGCGCCAGCAGCCAAAGCTCCCGTGGGACATTATACAATGAGCAGTTCTTC.

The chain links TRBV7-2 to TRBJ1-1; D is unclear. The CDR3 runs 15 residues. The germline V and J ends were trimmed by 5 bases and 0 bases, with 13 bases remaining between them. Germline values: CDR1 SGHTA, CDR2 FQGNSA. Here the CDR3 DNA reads TGTGCCAGCAGCCCCGCAAGTCGGATGAACACTGAAGCTTTCTTT. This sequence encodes CASSPASRMNTEAFF.

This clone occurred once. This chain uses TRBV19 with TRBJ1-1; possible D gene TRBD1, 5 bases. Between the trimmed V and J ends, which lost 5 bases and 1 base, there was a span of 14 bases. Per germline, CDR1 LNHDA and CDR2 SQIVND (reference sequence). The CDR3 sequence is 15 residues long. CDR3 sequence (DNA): TGTGCCAGTAGTTTGACAGTATCGAGGAACACTGAAGCTTTCTTT. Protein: CASSLTVSRNTEAFF.

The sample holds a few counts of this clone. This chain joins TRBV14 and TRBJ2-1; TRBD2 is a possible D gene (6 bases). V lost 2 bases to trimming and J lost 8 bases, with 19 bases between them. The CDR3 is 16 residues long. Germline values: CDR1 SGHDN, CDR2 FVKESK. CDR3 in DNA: TGTGCCAGCAGCCAAAATCCGGGACTGAGGCGAGATGAGCAGTTCTTC. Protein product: CASSQNPGLRRDEQFF.

The CDR3 DNA sequence: TGTGCCAGCAGCCGCCTGACTAGCGGGAGTAGCGGGGAGCTGTTTTTT. This translates into CASSRLTSGSSGELFF. The chain has TRBV4-2 and TRBJ2-2, with 12 bases lining up with TRBD2. The germline V gene encodes CDR1 LGHNA and CDR2 YNFKEQ. V shed 4 bases, J shed 7 bases, and the junction held 7 bases outside the gene matches. This CDR3 comprises 16 residues.

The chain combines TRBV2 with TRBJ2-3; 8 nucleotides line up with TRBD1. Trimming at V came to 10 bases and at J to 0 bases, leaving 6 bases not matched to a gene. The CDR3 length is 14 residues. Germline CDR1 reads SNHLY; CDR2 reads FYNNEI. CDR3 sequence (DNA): TGTGCCACCCACCGGGACAGGAGCACAGATACGCAGTATTTT. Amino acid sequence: CATHRDRSTDTQYF.

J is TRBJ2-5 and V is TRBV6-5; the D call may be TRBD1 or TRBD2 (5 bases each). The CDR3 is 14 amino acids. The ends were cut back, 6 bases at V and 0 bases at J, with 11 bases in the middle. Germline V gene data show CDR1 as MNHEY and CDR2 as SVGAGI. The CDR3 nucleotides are TGTGCCAGCAGCCCCAGGGAGTACCAAGAGACCCAGTACTTC. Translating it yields CASSPREYQETQYF.

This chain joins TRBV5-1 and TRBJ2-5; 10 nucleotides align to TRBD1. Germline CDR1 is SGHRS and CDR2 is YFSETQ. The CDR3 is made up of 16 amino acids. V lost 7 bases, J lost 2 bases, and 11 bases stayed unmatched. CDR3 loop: CASQVMPGQGQETQYF. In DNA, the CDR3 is TGCGCCAGCCAAGTTATGCCGGGACAGGGGCAAGAGACCCAGTACTTC.

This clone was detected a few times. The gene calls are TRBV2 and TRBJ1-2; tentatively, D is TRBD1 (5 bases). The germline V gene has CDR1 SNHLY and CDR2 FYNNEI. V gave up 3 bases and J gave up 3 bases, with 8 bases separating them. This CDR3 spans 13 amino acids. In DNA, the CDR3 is TGTGCCAGCAGTGAGGGGGGATACTATGGCTACACCTTC. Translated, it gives CASSEGGYYGYTF.

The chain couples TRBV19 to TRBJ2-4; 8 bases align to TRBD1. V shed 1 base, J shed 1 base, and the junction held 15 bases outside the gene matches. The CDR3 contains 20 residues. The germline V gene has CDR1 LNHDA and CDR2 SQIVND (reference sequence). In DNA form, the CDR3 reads TGTGCCAGTAGTATAGCTGGGGGGAGACAGGGGAGAGGTGCCAAAAACATTCAGTACTTC. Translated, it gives CASSIAGGRQGRGAKNIQYF.

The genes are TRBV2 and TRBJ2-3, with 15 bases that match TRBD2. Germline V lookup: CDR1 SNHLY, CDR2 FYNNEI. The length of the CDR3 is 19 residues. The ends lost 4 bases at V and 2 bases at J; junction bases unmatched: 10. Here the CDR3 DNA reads TGTGCCAGCAGTGGTGGACTAGCGGGAGGGCCATTGGACACAGATACGCAGTATTTT. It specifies CASSGGLAGGPLDTDTQYF.

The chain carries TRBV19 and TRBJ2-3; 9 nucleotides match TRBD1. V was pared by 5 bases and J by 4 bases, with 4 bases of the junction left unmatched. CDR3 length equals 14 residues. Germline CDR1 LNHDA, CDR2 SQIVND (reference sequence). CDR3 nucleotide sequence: TGTGCCAGTAGTGGGGGACAGGGTCCAGATACGCAGTATTTT. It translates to CASSGGQGPDTQYF. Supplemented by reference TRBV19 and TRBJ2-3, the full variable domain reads DGGITQSPKYLFRKEGQNVTLSCEQNLNHDAMYWYRQDPGQGLRLIYYSQIVNDFQKGDIAEGYSVSREKKESFPLTVTSAQKNPTAFYLCASSGGQGPDTQYFGPGTRLTVL.

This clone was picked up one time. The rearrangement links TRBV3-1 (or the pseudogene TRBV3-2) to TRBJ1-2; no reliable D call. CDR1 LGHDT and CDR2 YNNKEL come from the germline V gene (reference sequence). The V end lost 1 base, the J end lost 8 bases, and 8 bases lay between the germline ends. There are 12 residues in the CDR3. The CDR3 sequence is CASSQARGGYTF. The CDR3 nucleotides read TGTGCCAGCAGCCAAGCACGGGGAGGCTACACCTTC.

The CDR3 is CSVETGIAYNEQFF. For the CDR3, the DNA is TGCAGCGTGGAGACAGGGATCGCCTACAATGAGCAGTTCTTC. V and J are TRBV29-1 and TRBJ2-1; TRBD1 aligns across 7 bases. CDR1 is SQVTM and CDR2 is ANQGSEA in the germline V gene. V gave up 6 bases and J gave up 2 bases; unmatched junction bases: 7. This CDR3 is built from 14 residues.

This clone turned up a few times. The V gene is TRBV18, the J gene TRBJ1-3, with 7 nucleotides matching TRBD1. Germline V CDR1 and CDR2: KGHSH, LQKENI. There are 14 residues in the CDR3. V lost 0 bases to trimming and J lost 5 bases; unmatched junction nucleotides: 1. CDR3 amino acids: CASSPPGQRNTIYF. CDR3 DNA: TGTGCCAGCTCACCACCGGGACAGAGAAACACCATATATTTT.

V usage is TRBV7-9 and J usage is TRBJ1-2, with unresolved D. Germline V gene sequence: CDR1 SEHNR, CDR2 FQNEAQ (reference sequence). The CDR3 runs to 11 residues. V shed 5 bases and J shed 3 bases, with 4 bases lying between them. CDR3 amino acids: CASSRDYGYTF. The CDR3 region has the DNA TGTGCCAGCAGCAGAGACTATGGCTACACCTTC.

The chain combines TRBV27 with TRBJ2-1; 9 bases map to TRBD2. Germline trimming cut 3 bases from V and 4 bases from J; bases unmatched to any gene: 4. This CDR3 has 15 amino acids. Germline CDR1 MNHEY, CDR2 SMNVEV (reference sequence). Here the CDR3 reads CASSFRSGRYNEQFF. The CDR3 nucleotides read TGTGCCAGCAGTTTCCGTAGCGGGAGATACAATGAGCAGTTCTTC.

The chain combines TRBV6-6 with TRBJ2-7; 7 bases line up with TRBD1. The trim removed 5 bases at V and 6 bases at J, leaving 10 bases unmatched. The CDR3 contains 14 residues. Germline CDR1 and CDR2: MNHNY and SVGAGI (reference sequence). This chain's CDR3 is CASSRRQGFAEQYF. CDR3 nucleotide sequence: TGTGCCAGCAGTCGCCGACAGGGCTTTGCCGAGCAGTACTTC.

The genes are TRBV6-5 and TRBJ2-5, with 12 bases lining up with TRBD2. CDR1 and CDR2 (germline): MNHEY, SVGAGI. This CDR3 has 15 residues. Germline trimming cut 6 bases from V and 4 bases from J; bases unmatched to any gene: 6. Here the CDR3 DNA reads TGTGCCAGCAGCAGGACTAGCGGGAAATCAGAGACCCAGTACTTC. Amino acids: CASSRTSGKSETQYF.

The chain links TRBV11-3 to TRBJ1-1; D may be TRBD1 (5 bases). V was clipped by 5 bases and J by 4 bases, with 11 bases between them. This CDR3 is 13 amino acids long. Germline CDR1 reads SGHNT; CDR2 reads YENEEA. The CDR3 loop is CASSPTGGTEAFF. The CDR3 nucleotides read TGTGCCAGCAGCCCCACCGGGGGCACTGAAGCTTTCTTT.

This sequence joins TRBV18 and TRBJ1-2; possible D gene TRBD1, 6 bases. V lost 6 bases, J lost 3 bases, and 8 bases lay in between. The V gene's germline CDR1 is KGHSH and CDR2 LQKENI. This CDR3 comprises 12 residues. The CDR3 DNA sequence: TGTGCCAGCTCCTCAGGGGACTATGGCTACACCTTC. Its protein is CASSSGDYGYTF.

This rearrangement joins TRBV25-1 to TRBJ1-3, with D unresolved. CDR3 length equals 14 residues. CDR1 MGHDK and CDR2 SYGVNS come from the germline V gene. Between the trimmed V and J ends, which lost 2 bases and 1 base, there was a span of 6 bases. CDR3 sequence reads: CASSELGSGNTIYF. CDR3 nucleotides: TGTGCCAGCAGTGAACTCGGATCTGGAAACACCATATATTTT.

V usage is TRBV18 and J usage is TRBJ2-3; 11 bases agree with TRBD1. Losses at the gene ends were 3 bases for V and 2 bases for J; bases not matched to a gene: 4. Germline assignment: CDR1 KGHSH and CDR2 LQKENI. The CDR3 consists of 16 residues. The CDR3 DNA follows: TGTGCCAGCTCACCCCGGACAGGGGGCTTCACAGATACGCAGTATTTT. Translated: CASSPRTGGFTDTQYF.

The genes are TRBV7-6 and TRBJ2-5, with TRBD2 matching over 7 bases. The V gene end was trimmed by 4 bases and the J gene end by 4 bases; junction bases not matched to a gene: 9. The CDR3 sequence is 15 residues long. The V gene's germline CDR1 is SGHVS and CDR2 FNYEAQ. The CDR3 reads CASSSPRGSRETQYF. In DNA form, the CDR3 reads TGTGCCAGCAGCTCTCCGCGCGGGAGCCGAGAGACCCAGTACTTC. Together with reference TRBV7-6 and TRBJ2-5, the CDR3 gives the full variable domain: GAGVSQSPRYKVTKRGQDVALRCDPISGHVSLYWYRQALGQGPEFLTYFNYEAQQDKSGLPNDRFSAERPEGSISTLTIQRTEQRDSAMYRCASSSPRGSRETQYFGPGTRLLVL.

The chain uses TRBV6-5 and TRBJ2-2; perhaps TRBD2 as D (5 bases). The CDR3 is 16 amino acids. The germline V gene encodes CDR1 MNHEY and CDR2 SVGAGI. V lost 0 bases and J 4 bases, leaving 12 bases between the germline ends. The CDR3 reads CASSYSVEATTGELFF. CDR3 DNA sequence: TGTGCCAGCAGTTACTCCGTGGAGGCGACCACCGGGGAGCTGTTTTTT.